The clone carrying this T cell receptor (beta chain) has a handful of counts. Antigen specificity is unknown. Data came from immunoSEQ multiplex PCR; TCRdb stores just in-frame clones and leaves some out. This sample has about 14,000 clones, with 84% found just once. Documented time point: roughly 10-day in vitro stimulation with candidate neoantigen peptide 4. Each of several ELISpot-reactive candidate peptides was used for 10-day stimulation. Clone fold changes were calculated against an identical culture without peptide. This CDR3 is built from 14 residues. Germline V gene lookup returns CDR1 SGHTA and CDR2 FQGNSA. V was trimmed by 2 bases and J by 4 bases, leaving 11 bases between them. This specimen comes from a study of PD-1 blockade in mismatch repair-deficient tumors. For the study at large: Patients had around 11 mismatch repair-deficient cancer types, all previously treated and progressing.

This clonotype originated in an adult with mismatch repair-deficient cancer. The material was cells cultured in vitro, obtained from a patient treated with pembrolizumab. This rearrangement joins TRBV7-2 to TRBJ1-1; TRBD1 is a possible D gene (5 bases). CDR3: CASSLTGLITEAFF. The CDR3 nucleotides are TGTGCCAGCAGCTTAACGGGACTGATCACTGAAGCTTTCTTT.